This T cell receptor (beta chain) originates from a study of long-term antiretroviral therapy in people with HIV. Study-level results: Dominance of pre-ART expanded clones persisted, fluctuating and often declining after ART.

As concerns this clone: Its target is not known.

1-10 million cryopreserved PBMC were held in samples before DNA extraction. Trimming took 0 bases from V and 4 from J; bases not matched to a gene: 15. Germline CDR1 and CDR2: SGDLS and YYNGEE. The CDR3 has 18 residues. The run of the v3.0 immunoSEQ assay was at survey level. Produced via immunoSEQ multiplex PCR; TCRdb's table is partial and in-frame only. Found here are about 34,000 clones, 94% of them singletons; the top ten hold less than 4%. Sample: unsorted PBMCs, taken around 5.3 years after starting antiretroviral therapy. The source is a woman between 45 and 65 years old with HIV. The chain links TRBV9 to TRBJ1-2, with TRBD1 identical over 7 bases. The CDR3 DNA is TGTGCCAGCAGCGTAGGATCGGGACAGCCAACTGGGGGCTATGGCTACACCTTC. Translation: CASSVGSGQPTGGYGYTF.